The next 8 T cell receptor beta chains were all read from a single sample in a study of vaccination and CD4 T cells after COVID-19. Cultured CD4+ T cells had their DNA profiled by the Oncomine TCR Beta short-read assay. A single record per CDR3 protein comes from TCRdb applying MiXCR to the PCR reads. The data contain more than 9,000 distinct CDR3 sequences, around three fifths of them singletons. Indicated treatment: approximately 9-day PBMC culture with coronavirus spike peptide pools or control peptides (ViraFEST assay). Their recognized antigens are unknown. Sequenced input: CD4+ T cells from blood, cultured in vitro. The receptors were sampled from a human donor who had recovered from COVID-19.

This clonotype was observed once. The gene calls are TRBV6-2 or TRBV6-3 and TRBJ2-7; D might be TRBD2 (7 bases). Germline V gene data show CDR1 as MNHEY and CDR2 as SVGEGT. The CDR3 has 11 residues. V dropped 8 bases and J dropped 5 bases, with 10 bases sitting between them. CDR3 protein: CASGGGHEQYF. In DNA, the CDR3 is TGTGCCAGCGGGGGGGGCCACGAGCAGTACTTC.

This chain uses TRBV12-3 or TRBV12-4 with TRBJ1-1, with D tentatively TRBD1 (6 bases). There are 14 residues in the CDR3. V was clipped by 5 bases and J by 6 bases, with 16 bases between them. The CDR3 sequence is CASSATGTKPEAFF. CDR3 coding DNA: TGTGCCAGCAGTGCTACCGGGACAAAGCCTGAAGCTTTCTTT.

The table lists this clonotype with a few counts. The rearrangement uses TRBV24-1 and TRBJ2-4, with 11 bases matching TRBD2. V shed 5 bases, J shed 0 bases, and the junction held 5 bases outside the gene matches. Germline assignment: CDR1 KGHDR and CDR2 SFDVKD. CDR3 length: 17 residues. CDR3 in amino acids: CATSGLAGSQAKNIQYF. CDR3 coding DNA: TGTGCCACCAGTGGACTAGCGGGAAGTCAAGCCAAAAACATTCAGTACTTC.

The V and J genes are TRBV6-2 or TRBV6-3 and TRBJ1-1, with D perhaps TRBD1 (6 bases). V lost 2 bases and J lost 2, with 15 bases in between. This CDR3 has 16 amino acids. Germline values: CDR1 MNHEY, CDR2 SVGEGT. The CDR3 spells CASSYPEGGKNTEAFF. The CDR3 bases are TGTGCCAGCAGTTACCCCGAGGGGGGGAAAAACACTGAAGCTTTCTTT.

This clonotype has a handful of counts. The J gene is TRBJ1-1, the V gene TRBV5-4; no clear D. Germline loops: CDR1 SGHNT, CDR2 YYREEE (reference sequence). Trimming removed 0 bases at V and 1 base at J, with 4 bases between. The CDR3 contains 13 residues. The CDR3 DNA sequence: TGTGCCAGCAGCTTGGGACGGAACACTGAAGCTTTCTTT. It specifies CASSLGRNTEAFF.

The chain couples TRBV14 to TRBJ1-1; D gene unclear. Trimming removed 0 bases from V and 4 bases from J, with 6 bases in between. Germline CDR1 and CDR2: SGHDN and FVKESK. CDR3 size: 13 residues. CDR3 protein: CASSQDRSTEAFF. The CDR3 region has the DNA TGTGCCAGCAGCCAAGACAGGAGCACTGAAGCTTTCTTT.

As DNA, the CDR3 is TGTGCCAGCAGCTTAGACCGGGGCCTAGGAGGCTACACCTTC. Encoded protein: CASSLDRGLGGYTF. This chain links TRBV7-3 with TRBJ1-2; perhaps TRBD1 as D (5 bases). V lost 2 bases, J lost 8 bases, and 15 bases lay in between. In germline, CDR1 is SGHTA, CDR2 FQGTGA. The CDR3 covers 14 residues.

This clonotype was counted a few times. The rearrangement uses TRBV6-5 and TRBJ2-7; perhaps TRBD2 as D (6 bases). Trimming shortened V by 0 bases and J by 1 base, and 10 bases separated the two germline ends. This CDR3 has 15 residues. Germline CDR1 is MNHEY and CDR2 is SVGAGI. The CDR3 region is CASSYSGRGSYEQYF. DNA for the CDR3: TGTGCCAGCAGTTACTCCGGACGGGGGTCCTACGAGCAGTACTTC.